The entry below gives a single T cell receptor (beta chain) sequence along with its context. V shed 2 bases and J 5 bases; nucleotides not matched to a gene: 11. The V gene's germline CDR1 is MNHEY and CDR2 SVGEGT. This CDR3 contains 16 residues. The data stem from a study of blood T cell repertoires in COVID-19. About the study: Whether acute or convalescent, the COVID-19 samples came from the United States, Italy and Spain. PBMCs, B-cell-depleted T cells, or T cells provided the cDNA or gDNA that made up the material.

The assay was immunoSEQ multiplex PCR, and TCRdb's table has in-frame clones only and misses some. The table lists 100,000 to 150,000 clones, roughly two thirds of them singletons. Sequenced sample: peripheral blood. The gene calls are TRBV6-2 or TRBV6-3 and TRBJ2-7, with 8 bases fitting TRBD2. The sequence was obtained from a woman in her sixties or seventies with acute or convalescent COVID-19. CDR3 residues: CASSYDRGLAADEQYF. In nucleotides, the CDR3 is TGTGCCAGCAGTTACGACCGTGGACTAGCCGCGGACGAGCAGTACTTC.